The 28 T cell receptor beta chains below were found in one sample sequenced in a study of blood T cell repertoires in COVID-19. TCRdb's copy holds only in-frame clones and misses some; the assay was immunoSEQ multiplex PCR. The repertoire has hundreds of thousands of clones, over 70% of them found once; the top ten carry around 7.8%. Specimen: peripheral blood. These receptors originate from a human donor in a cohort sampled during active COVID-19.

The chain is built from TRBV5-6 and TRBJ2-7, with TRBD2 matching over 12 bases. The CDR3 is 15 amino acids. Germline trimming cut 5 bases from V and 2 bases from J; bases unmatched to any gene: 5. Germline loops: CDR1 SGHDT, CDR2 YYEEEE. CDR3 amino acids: CASRPGLAGTYEQYF. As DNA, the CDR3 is TGTGCCAGCAGACCAGGACTAGCGGGAACCTACGAGCAGTACTTC.

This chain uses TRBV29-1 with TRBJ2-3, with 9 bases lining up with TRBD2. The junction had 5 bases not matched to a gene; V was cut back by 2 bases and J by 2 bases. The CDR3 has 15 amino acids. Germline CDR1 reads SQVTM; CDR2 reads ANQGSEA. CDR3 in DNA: TGCAGCGTTGAATCCGCTAGCGGGGCCACAGATACGCAGTATTTT. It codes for CSVESASGATDTQYF.

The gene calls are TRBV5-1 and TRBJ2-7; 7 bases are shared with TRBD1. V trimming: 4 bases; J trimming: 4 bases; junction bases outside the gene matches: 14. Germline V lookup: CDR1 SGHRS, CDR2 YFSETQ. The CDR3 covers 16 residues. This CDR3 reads CASSRDGTAKVYEQYF. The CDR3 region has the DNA TGCGCCAGCAGCAGGGATGGGACAGCAAAAGTGTACGAGCAGTACTTC.

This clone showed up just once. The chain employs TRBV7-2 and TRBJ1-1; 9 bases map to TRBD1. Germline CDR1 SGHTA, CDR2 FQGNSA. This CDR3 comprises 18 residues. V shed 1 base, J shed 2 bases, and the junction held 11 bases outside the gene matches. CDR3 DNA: TGTGCCAGCAGCTTAGAACGGGACAGGGCTTGGGGAAACACTGAAGCTTTCTTT. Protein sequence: CASSLERDRAWGNTEAFF.

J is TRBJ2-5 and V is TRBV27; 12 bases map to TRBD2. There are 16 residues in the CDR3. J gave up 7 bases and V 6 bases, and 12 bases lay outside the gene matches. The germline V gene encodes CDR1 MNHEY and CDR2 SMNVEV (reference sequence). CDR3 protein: CASRLAGGGWIGTQYF. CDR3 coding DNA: TGTGCCAGCAGGCTAGCGGGAGGGGGGTGGATTGGGACCCAGTACTTC.

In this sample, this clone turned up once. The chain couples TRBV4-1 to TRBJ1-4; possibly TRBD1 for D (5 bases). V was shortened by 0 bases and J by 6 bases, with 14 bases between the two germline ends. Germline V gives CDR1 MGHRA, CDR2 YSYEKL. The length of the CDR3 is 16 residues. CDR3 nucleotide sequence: TGCGCCAGCAGCCAAGAATGGGGGGAGCCCGATGAAAAACTGTTTTTT. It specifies CASSQEWGEPDEKLFF.

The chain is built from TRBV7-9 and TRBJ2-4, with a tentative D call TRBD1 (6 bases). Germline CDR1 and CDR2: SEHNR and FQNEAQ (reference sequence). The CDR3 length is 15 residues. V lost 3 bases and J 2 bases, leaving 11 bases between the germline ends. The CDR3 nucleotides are TGTGCCAGCAGCTTTCGAGGGGACACCAAAAACATTCAGTACTTC. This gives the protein CASSFRGDTKNIQYF.

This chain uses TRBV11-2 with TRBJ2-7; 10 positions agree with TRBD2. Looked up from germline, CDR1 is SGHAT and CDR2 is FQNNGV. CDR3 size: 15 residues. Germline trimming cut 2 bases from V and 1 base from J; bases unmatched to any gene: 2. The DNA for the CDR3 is TGTGCCAGCAGCTTACTAGCGGGAGAATCCTACGAGCAGTACTTC. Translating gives CASSLLAGESYEQYF.

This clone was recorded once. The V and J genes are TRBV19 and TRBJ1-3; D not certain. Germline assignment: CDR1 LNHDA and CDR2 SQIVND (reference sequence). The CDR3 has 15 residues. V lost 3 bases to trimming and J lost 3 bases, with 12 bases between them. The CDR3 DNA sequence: TGTGCCAGTAGTATGGGTCCTGGAGGTGGAAACACCATATATTTT. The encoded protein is CASSMGPGGGNTIYF.

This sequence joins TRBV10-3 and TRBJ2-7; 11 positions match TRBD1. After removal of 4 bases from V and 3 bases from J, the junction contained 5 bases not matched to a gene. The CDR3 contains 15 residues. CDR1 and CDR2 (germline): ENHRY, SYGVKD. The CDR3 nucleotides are TGTGCCATCAGTGGCCGGGACAGGGGGGTCTACGAGCAGTACTTC. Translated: CAISGRDRGVYEQYF.

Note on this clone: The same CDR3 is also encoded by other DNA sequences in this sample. Here the CDR3 DNA reads TGTGCCAGCAGCTCTGGGGGGTCCTACGAGCAGTACTTC. Protein sequence: CASSSGGSYEQYF. This chain connects TRBV14 to TRBJ2-7; possibly TRBD2 for D (6 bases). This CDR3 is 13 amino acids long. The germline V and J ends were trimmed by 5 bases and 1 base, with 9 bases remaining between them. The germline CDR1 and CDR2 sequences are SGHDN and FVKESK.

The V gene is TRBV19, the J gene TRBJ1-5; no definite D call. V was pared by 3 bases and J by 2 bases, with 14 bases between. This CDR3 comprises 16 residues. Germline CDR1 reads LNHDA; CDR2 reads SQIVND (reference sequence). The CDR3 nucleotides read TGTGCCAGTAGTATCCATGGGAGGGTGGGCAATCAGCCCCAGCATTTT. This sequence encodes CASSIHGRVGNQPQHF.

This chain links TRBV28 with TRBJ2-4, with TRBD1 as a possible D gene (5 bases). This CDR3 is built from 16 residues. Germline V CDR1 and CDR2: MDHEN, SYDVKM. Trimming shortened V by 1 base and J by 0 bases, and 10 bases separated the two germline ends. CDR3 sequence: CASSLYGRVAKNIQYF. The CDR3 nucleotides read TGTGCCAGCAGTTTATATGGCAGGGTAGCCAAAAACATTCAGTACTTC. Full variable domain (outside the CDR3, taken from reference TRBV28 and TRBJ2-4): DVKVTQSSRYLVKRTGEKVFLECVQDMDHENMFWYRQDPGLGLRLIYFSYDVKMKEKGDIPEGYSVSREKKERFSLILESASTNQTSMYLCASSLYGRVAKNIQYFGAGTRLSVL.

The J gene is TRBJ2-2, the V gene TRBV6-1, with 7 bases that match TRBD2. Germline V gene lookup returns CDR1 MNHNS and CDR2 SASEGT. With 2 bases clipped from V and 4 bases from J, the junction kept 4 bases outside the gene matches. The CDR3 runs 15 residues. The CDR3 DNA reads TGTGCCAGCAGTGAATTGGCGGGAGCCACCGGGGAGCTGTTTTTT. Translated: CASSELAGATGELFF.

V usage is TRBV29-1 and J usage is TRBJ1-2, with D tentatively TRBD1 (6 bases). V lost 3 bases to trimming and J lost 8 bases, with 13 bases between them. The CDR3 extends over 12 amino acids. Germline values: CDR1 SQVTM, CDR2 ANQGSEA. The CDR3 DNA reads TGCAGCGTTGAGTTGGGGGCGAGAGGCTACACCTTC. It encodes CSVELGARGYTF.

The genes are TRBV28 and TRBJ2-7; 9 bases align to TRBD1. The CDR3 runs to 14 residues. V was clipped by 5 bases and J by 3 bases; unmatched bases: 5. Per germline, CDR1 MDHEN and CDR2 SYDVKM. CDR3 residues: CASSPGTGNYEQYF. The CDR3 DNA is TGTGCCAGCAGTCCCGGGACAGGGAACTACGAGCAGTACTTC.

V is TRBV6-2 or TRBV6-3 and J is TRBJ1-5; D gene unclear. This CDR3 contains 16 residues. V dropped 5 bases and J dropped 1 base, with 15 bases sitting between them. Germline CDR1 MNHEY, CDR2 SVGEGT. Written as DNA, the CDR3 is TGTGCCAGCAGTCTCGAACAGATAAGCAGCAATCAGCCCCAGCATTTT. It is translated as CASSLEQISSNQPQHF.

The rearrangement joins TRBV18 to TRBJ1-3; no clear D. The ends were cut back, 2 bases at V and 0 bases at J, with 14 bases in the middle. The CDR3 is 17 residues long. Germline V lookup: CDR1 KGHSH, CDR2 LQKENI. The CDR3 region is CASSPGHSRNSGNTIYF. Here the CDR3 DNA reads TGTGCCAGCTCACCAGGGCACTCCCGGAACTCTGGAAACACCATATATTTT.

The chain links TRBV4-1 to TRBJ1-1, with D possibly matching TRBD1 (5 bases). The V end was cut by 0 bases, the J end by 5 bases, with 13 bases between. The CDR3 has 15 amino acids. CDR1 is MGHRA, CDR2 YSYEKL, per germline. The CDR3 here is CASSQEGGGWTEAFF. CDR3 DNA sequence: TGCGCCAGCAGCCAAGAGGGGGGAGGATGGACTGAAGCTTTCTTT.

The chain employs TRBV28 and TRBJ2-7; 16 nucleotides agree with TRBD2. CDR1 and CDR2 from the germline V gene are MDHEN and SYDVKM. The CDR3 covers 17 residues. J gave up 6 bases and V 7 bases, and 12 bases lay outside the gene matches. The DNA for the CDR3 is TGTGCCAGCACCGCCTCCCAGGGACTAGCGGGGGGGACCGAGCAGTACTTC. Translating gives CASTASQGLAGGTEQYF.

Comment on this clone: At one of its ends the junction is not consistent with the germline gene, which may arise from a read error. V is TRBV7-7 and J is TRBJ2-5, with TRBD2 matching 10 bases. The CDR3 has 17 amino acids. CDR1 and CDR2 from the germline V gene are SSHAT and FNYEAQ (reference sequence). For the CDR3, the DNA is TGTGCTAGCAGCTTAGGTAGCGGGGGGACCTTCGGGGAGACCCAGTACTTC. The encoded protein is CASSLGSGGTFGETQYF.

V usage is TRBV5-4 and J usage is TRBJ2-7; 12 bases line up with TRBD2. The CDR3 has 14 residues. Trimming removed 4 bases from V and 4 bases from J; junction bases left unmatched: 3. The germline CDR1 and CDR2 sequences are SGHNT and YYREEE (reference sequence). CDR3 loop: CASSPSGGAYEQYF. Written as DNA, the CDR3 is TGTGCCAGCAGCCCTAGCGGGGGGGCTTACGAGCAGTACTTC.

The CDR3 DNA is TGTGCCAGCAGCTTATTGGGTCGGGGGAGCTCCTACGAGCAGTACTTC. It codes for CASSLLGRGSSYEQYF. The rearrangement uses TRBV7-2 and TRBJ2-7; a weak D match, TRBD2 (6 bases). The CDR3 contains 16 residues. Trimming shortened V by 2 bases and J by 0 bases, and 14 bases separated the two germline ends. CDR1 and CDR2 (germline): SGHTA, FQGNSA.

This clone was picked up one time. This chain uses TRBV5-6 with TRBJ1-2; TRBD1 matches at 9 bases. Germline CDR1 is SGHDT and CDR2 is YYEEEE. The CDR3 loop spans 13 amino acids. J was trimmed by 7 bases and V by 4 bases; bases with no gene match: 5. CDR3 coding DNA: TGTGCCAGCAGCCTGGGACAGGGTGTTGGCTACACCTTC. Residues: CASSLGQGVGYTF. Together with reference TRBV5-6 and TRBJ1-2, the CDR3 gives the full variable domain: DAGVTQSPTHLIKTRGQQVTLRCSPKSGHDTVSWYQQALGQGPQFIFQYYEEEERQRGNFPDRFSGHQFPNYSSELNVNALLLGDSALYLCASSLGQGVGYTFGSGTRLTVV.

Here the CDR3 reads CASSEVYGGGNYGYTF. CDR3 nucleotide sequence: TGTGCCAGCAGTGAGGTATACGGAGGGGGCAACTATGGCTACACCTTC. This chain connects TRBV6-1 to TRBJ1-2, with 7 bases lining up with TRBD1. Germline lookup yields CDR1 MNHNS and CDR2 SASEGT. The CDR3 is made up of 16 amino acids. Unmatched junction bases numbered 9, after V lost 3 bases and J lost 2 bases.

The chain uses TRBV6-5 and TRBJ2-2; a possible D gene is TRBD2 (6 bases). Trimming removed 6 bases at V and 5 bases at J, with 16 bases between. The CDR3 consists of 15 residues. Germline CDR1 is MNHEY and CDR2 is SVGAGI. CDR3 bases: TGTGCCAGCAGCTTGGGAGGTTTCGTGACCGGGGAGCTGTTTTTT. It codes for CASSLGGFVTGELFF.

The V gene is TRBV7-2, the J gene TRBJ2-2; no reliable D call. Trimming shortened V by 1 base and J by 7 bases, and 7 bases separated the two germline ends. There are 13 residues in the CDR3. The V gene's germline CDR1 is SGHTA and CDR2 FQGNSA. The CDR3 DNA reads TGTGCCAGCAGCTTAGGGGCAGGCGGGGAGCTGTTTTTT. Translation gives CASSLGAGGELFF.

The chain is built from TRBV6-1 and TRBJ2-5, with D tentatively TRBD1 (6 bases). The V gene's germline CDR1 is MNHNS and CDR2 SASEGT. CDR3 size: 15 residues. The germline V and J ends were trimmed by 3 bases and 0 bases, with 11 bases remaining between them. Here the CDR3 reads CASSDDRLYQETQYF. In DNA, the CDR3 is TGTGCCAGCAGTGACGACAGGCTGTACCAAGAGACCCAGTACTTC.